The 10 T cell receptor beta chains given below trace back to one sample, sequenced in a study of cytomegalovirus exposure and HLA in healthy donors. The PCR made use of 60 Vbeta and 13 Jbeta primers. The method was immunoSEQ multiplex PCR; TCRdb's version includes in-frame clones alone and lacks a portion of them. Of about 180,000 clones listed, approximately 80% are singletons. Material for sequencing was PBMCs. The origin of the receptors is a man aged 25 to 45 in good health and CMV-seronegative.

This chain connects TRBV18 to TRBJ2-5; D may be TRBD1 (6 bases). CDR3 length: 15 amino acids. CDR1 and CDR2 (germline): KGHSH, LQKENI. Deletions cut 3 bases from V and 0 bases from J, with 11 bases between. The CDR3 DNA reads TGTGCCAGCTCACCCCTGGACAGCCACCAAGAGACCCAGTACTTC. It encodes CASSPLDSHQETQYF.

The chain joins TRBV18 to TRBJ2-6; no firm D call. Between the trimmed V and J ends, which lost 2 bases and 0 bases, there was a span of 8 bases. The CDR3 sequence is 16 residues long. Germline values: CDR1 KGHSH, CDR2 LQKENI. DNA for the CDR3: TGTGCCAGCTCACCAAGAGAAAACTCTGGGGCCAACGTCCTGACTTTC. This sequence encodes CASSPRENSGANVLTF.

This sequence joins TRBV4-1 and TRBJ2-7; perhaps TRBD1 as D (6 bases). V gave up 1 base and J gave up 10 bases, with 17 bases separating them. This CDR3 spans 14 amino acids. Germline V gene lookup returns CDR1 MGHRA and CDR2 YSYEKL. CDR3 amino acids: CASSQAHDPTGQYF. The DNA for the CDR3 is TGCGCCAGCAGCCAAGCCCACGACCCGACAGGCCAGTACTTC.

This chain connects TRBV25-1 to TRBJ2-1; 10 nucleotides match TRBD2. The CDR3 has 18 amino acids. The V gene's germline CDR1 is MGHDK and CDR2 SYGVNS. V dropped 0 bases and J dropped 6; count of bases not matched to a gene: 11. CDR3 in DNA: TGTGCCAGCAGTGAATATGGAAGCGGGGGGGCCATAGGCAATGAGCAGTTCTTC. It specifies CASSEYGSGGAIGNEQFF.

This clone was seen once. The rearrangement links TRBV5-4 to TRBJ2-5; 7 bases match TRBD1. CDR3 length: 15 amino acids. The trim removed 4 bases at V and 0 bases at J, leaving 6 bases unmatched. The germline CDR1 and CDR2 sequences are SGHNT and YYREEE (reference sequence). The CDR3 is CASSPQTGHQETQYF. The CDR3 region has the DNA TGTGCCAGCAGCCCCCAGACAGGGCACCAAGAGACCCAGTACTTC.

This chain uses TRBV30 with TRBJ2-7; 7 bases align to TRBD1. V lost 4 bases to trimming and J lost 2 bases; unmatched junction nucleotides: 2. The CDR3 runs 12 residues. Per germline, CDR1 GTSNPN and CDR2 SVGIG (reference sequence). As DNA, the CDR3 is TGTGCCTGGACCCAGGGGGCCTACGAGCAGTACTTC. This gives the protein CAWTQGAYEQYF.

The chain employs TRBV7-3 and TRBJ2-3; 7 positions agree with TRBD1. The CDR3 length is 17 residues. CDR1 SGHTA and CDR2 FQGTGA come from the germline V gene. V trimming: 2 bases; J trimming: 4 bases; junction bases outside the gene matches: 12. The CDR3 nucleotides read TGTGCCAGCAGCTTATCCCATTCGACAGGGTACGCAGATACGCAGTATTTT. The encoded protein is CASSLSHSTGYADTQYF.

This chain joins TRBV5-1 and TRBJ2-1; 12 bases match TRBD2. The CDR3 runs 15 residues. The V gene's germline CDR1 is SGHRS and CDR2 YFSETQ. The V segment lost 4 bases and the J segment 4 bases; nucleotides outside the gene matches: 3. The CDR3, as DNA: TGCGCCAGCAGCCCTGGGACTAGCGGGTACAATGAGCAGTTCTTC. Its protein is CASSPGTSGYNEQFF. The variable domain in full, completed from reference TRBV5-1 and TRBJ2-1, reads KAGVTQTPRYLIKTRGQQVTLSCSPISGHRSVSWYQQTPGQGLQFLFEYFSETQRNKGNFPGRFSGRQFSNSRSEMNVSTLELGDSALYLCASSPGTSGYNEQFFGPGTRLTVL.

The chain combines TRBV27 with TRBJ1-2; D possibly corresponds to TRBD1 (6 bases). CDR3 length: 13 amino acids. The ends were cut back, 3 bases at V and 4 bases at J, with 9 bases in the middle. CDR1 is MNHEY and CDR2 is SMNVEV in the germline V gene (reference sequence). CDR3 sequence (DNA): TGTGCCAGCAGTTTCGGGGGGCCCTATGGCTACACCTTC. This encodes CASSFGGPYGYTF.

The gene calls are TRBV4-3 and TRBJ2-2; D is perhaps TRBD1 (5 bases). Germline assignment: CDR1 LGHNA and CDR2 YSLEER. The CDR3 contains 17 residues. Trimming shortened V by 1 base and J by 5 bases, and 17 bases separated the two germline ends. For the CDR3, the DNA is TGCGCCAGCAGCCAAGGAATAGGCAGGGATCAAACCGGGGAGCTGTTTTTT. It yields the protein CASSQGIGRDQTGELFF.